The sequence of this T cell receptor (beta chain) was determined in a study of CD8 T cells in Susac syndrome. RNA in amounts of roughly 0.5 to 1 ug was reverse transcribed with random hexamers. TCRdb fed the immunoSEQ multiplex PCR reads into MiXCR, producing one record per CDR3 protein. The table has 250,000 to 300,000 distinct CDR3 sequences, approximately 81% seen once. V was trimmed by 2 bases and J by 0 bases, leaving 5 bases between them. CDR1 and CDR2 from the germline V gene are MNHEY and SVGAGI. The CDR3 length is 15 residues. Sequenced input: CD8+ T cells from PBMCs. This clonotype was obtained from a human donor with multiple sclerosis. This rearrangement joins TRBV6-5 to TRBJ2-6, with D hard to call. The chain's CDR3 is CASSYRISGANVLTF. The CDR3 DNA is TGTGCCAGCAGTTACCGCATCTCTGGGGCCAACGTCCTGACTTTC.